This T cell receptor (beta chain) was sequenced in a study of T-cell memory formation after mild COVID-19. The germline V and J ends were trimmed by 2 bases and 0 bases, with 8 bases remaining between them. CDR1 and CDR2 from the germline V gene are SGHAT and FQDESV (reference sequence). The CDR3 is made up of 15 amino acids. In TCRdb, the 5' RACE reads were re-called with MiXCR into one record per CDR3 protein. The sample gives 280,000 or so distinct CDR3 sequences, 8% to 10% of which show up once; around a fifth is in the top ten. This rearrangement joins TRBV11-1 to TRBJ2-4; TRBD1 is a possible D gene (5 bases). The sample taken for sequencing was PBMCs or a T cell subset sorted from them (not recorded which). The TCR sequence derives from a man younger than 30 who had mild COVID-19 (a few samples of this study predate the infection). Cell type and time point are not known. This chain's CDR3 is CASSLSDRAKNIQYF. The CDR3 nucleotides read TGTGCCAGCAGCTTAAGCGACAGAGCCAAAAACATTCAGTACTTC.